Detailed here is one T cell receptor (beta chain). The ends lost 8 bases at V and 3 bases at J; junction bases unmatched: 9. The CDR3 covers 14 residues. Germline V gene lookup returns CDR1 MNHEY and CDR2 SVGAGI. The data were taken from a study of human T cells and chemical hapten exposure. Each CDR3 protein is one row after TCRdb ran MiXCR on the RACE reads. Of about 200,000 distinct CDR3 sequences in the sample, around 25% were seen once. Time point described: patch test 3, about 24 weeks after DPC sensitization. Treatment in this sample: therapeutic diphenylcyclopropenone sensitization with weekly scalp DPC.

This sequence joins TRBV6-5 and TRBJ2-7; 8 bases fit TRBD1. The clonotype originates from a middle-aged woman with alopecia areata. Some clones in this sample may be carry-over from other donors' samples. Sequencing used whole blood, obtained in connection with sensitization to the hapten diphenylcyclopropenone (DPC). The CDR3 DNA reads TGTGCCAGCCGTCTTACTGGACAGGGCTACGAGCAGTACTTC. It encodes CASRLTGQGYEQYF.